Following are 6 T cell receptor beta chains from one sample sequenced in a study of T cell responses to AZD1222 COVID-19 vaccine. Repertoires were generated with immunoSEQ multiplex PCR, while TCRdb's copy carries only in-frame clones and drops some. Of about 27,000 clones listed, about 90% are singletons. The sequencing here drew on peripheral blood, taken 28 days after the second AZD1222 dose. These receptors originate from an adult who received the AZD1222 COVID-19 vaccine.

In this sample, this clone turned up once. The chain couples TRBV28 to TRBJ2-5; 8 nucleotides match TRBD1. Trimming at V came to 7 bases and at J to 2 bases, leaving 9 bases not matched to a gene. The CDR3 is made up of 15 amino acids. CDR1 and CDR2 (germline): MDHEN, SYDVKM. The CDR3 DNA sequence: TGTGCCAGCATCAAAACTAGGACAGGGCAAGAGACCCAGTACTTC. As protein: CASIKTRTGQETQYF.

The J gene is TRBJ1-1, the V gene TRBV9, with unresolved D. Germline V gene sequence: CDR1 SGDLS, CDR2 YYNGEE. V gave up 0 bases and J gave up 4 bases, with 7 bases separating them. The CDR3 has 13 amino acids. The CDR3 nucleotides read TGTGCCAGCAGCGTAGGTCCGGGCACTGAAGCTTTCTTT. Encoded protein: CASSVGPGTEAFF.

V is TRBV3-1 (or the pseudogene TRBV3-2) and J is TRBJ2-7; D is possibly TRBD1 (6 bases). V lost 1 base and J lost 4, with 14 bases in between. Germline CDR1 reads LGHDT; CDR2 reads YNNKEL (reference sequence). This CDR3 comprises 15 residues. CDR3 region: CASSQGAGEQYEQYF. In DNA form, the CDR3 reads TGTGCCAGCAGCCAAGGGGCAGGGGAACAATACGAGCAGTACTTC.

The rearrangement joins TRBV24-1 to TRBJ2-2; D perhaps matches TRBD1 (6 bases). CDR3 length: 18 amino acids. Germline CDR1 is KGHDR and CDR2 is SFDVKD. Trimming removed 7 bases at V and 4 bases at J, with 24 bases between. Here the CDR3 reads CATRGSGRGMSGTGELFF. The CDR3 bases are TGTGCCACCAGAGGTAGTGGCAGGGGAATGTCTGGCACCGGGGAGCTGTTTTTT.

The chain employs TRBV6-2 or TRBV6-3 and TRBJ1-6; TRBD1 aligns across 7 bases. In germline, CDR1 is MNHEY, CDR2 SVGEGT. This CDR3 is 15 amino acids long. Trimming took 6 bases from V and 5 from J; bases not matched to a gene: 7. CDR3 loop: CASSSQGQNNSPLHF. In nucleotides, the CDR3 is TGTGCCAGCAGCTCCCAGGGACAGAATAATTCACCCCTCCACTTT.

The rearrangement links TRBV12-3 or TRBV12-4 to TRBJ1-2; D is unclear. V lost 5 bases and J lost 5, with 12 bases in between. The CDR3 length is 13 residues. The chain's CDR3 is CASSLRGAYGYTF. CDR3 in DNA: TGTGCCAGCAGTCTCCGGGGAGCGTATGGCTACACCTTC.